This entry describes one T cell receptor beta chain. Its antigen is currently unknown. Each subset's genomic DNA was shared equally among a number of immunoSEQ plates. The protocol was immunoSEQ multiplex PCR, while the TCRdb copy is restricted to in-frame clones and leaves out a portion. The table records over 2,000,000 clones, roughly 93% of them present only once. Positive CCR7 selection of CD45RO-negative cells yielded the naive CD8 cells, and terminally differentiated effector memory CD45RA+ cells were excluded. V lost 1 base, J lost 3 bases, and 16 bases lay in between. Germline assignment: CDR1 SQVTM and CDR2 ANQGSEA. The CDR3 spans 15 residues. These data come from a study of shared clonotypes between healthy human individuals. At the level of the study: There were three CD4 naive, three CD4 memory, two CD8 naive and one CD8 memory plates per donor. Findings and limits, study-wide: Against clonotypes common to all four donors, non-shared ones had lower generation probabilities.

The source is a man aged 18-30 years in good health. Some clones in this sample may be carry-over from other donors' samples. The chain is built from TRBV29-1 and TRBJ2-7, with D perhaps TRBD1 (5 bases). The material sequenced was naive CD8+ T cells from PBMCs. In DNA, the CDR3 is TGCAGCGTTGAAGGTCAGGGCATAAAAAGCTACGAGCAGTACTTC. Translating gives CSVEGQGIKSYEQYF.